The 17 T cell receptor beta chains below were found in one sample sequenced in a study of blood T cell repertoires in COVID-19. The table came from immunoSEQ multiplex PCR; TCRdb's copy has only in-frame clones and leaves some out. Altogether about 340,000 clones are present, over 70% being singletons, with the ten largest covering under 3%. The sequencing input was peripheral blood. The receptor source for this set is a man aged 30 to 45 with active or convalescent COVID-19.

The chain employs TRBV6-2 or TRBV6-3 and TRBJ1-5; D is perhaps TRBD1 (6 bases). Germline CDR1 reads MNHEY; CDR2 reads SVGEGT. The CDR3 is 14 amino acids. V was pared by 5 bases and J by 4 bases, with 12 bases between. CDR3 sequence (DNA): TGTGCCAGCAGTGTAGGGACACCTAATCAGCCCCAGCATTTT. It encodes CASSVGTPNQPQHF.

The rearrangement links TRBV10-3 to TRBJ1-1; 12 bases map to TRBD1. V lost 2 bases to trimming and J lost 3 bases; unmatched junction nucleotides: 1. The germline CDR1 and CDR2 sequences are ENHRY and SYGVKD. There are 15 residues in the CDR3. CDR3 nucleotides: TGTGCCATCAGTGAGGGGACAGGGGGCCACACTGAAGCTTTCTTT. This translates into CAISEGTGGHTEAFF.

Note on this clone: At the DNA level, this CDR3 is encoded by other sequences in the same sample as well. The CDR3 spells CASSQGAGSSGNTIYF. The DNA of the CDR3 is TGTGCCAGCAGCCAAGGTGCGGGGAGCTCTGGAAACACCATATATTTT. The V and J genes are TRBV3-1 (or the pseudogene TRBV3-2) and TRBJ1-3; no reliable D call. The V end was cut by 1 base, the J end by 0 bases, with 10 bases between. Germline assignment: CDR1 LGHDT and CDR2 YNNKEL (reference sequence). The CDR3 is 16 amino acids.

The chain employs TRBV4-1 and TRBJ1-5; D may be TRBD1 (6 bases). V was cut by 2 bases and J by 7 bases, with 21 bases left in between. This CDR3 is 17 amino acids long. CDR1 is MGHRA and CDR2 is YSYEKL in the germline V gene. In DNA form, the CDR3 reads TGCGCCAGCAGCCAAATCTTTTATCGACAGGAAGAACAGCCCCAGCATTTT. As protein: CASSQIFYRQEEQPQHF.

The chain joins TRBV19 to TRBJ2-1, with no clear D. The V gene's germline CDR1 is LNHDA and CDR2 SQIVND (reference sequence). This CDR3 spans 15 amino acids. V lost 5 bases to trimming and J lost 2 bases, with 13 bases between them. CDR3 bases: TGTGCCAGTAGTCTCAGCTGGGCCCCCTACAATGAGCAGTTCTTC. Amino acids: CASSLSWAPYNEQFF. Full variable domain (outside the CDR3, taken from reference TRBV19 and TRBJ2-1): DGGITQSPKYLFRKEGQNVTLSCEQNLNHDAMYWYRQDPGQGLRLIYYSQIVNDFQKGDIAEGYSVSREKKESFPLTVTSAQKNPTAFYLCASSLSWAPYNEQFFGPGTRLTVL.

The CDR3 loop is CASRGRGETGELFF. Written as DNA, the CDR3 is TGTGCCAGCAGGGGGAGGGGGGAAACCGGGGAGCTGTTTTTT. This chain links TRBV6-5 with TRBJ2-2; perhaps TRBD2 as D (7 bases). The V gene's germline CDR1 is MNHEY and CDR2 SVGAGI. V gave up 6 bases and J gave up 5 bases, with 13 bases separating them. The CDR3 totals 14 residues.

This chain links TRBV15 with TRBJ2-3; 12 bases are a match to TRBD2. Germline CDR1 and CDR2: LNHNV and YYDKDF (reference sequence). The junction had 7 bases not matched to a gene; V was cut back by 2 bases and J by 4 bases. This CDR3 is built from 17 residues. For the CDR3, the DNA is TGTGCCACCAGCAGACTGACTAGCGGGAGAGGACCAGATACGCAGTATTTT. It is translated as CATSRLTSGRGPDTQYF. Together with reference TRBV15 and TRBJ2-3, the CDR3 gives the full variable domain: DAMVIQNPRYQVTQFGKPVTLSCSQTLNHNVMYWYQQKSSQAPKLLFHYYDKDFNNEADTPDNFQSRRPNTSFCFLDIRSPGLGDTAMYLCATSRLTSGRGPDTQYFGPGTRLTVL.

A few counts support this clone. V is TRBV7-9 and J is TRBJ1-2; 8 nucleotides agree with TRBD1. CDR3 size: 12 residues. From germline, CDR1 is SEHNR and CDR2 FQNEAQ (reference sequence). The junction had 9 bases not matched to a gene; V was cut back by 11 bases and J by 7 bases. The DNA for the CDR3 is TGTGCCGCCCTCGGGACAGGCAGTGGCTACACCTTC. Amino acids: CAALGTGSGYTF.

V is TRBV29-1 and J is TRBJ1-1; a possible D gene is TRBD1 (6 bases). Germline lookup yields CDR1 SQVTM and CDR2 ANQGSEA. The CDR3 is 12 amino acids. Deletions cut 7 bases from V and 2 bases from J, with 11 bases between. CDR3 nucleotide sequence: TGCAGCGGTGGGGGGGGCAACACTGAAGCTTTCTTT. This sequence encodes CSGGGGNTEAFF. The full variable domain, rest sourced from reference TRBV29-1 and TRBJ1-1, is SAVISQKPSRDICQRGTSLTIQCQVDSQVTMMFWYRQQPGQSLTLIATANQGSEATYESGFVIDKFPISRPNLTFSTLTVSNMSPEDSSIYLCSGGGGNTEAFFGQGTRLTVV.

The rearrangement links TRBV5-4 to TRBJ1-1, with D possibly being TRBD1 (6 bases). The CDR3 is 16 residues long. Germline CDR1 is SGHNT and CDR2 is YYREEE (reference sequence). The V and J ends lost 0 bases and 3 bases respectively, with 15 bases between them. In DNA form, the CDR3 reads TGTGCCAGCAGCTTGGGTATGACAGGAGTAGACACTGAAGCTTTCTTT. As protein: CASSLGMTGVDTEAFF.

The chain recombines TRBV27 with TRBJ1-6; D possibly corresponds to TRBD1 (6 bases). V shed 6 bases and J shed 6 bases, with 12 bases lying between them. CDR1 and CDR2 from the germline V gene are MNHEY and SMNVEV (reference sequence). CDR3 length: 14 amino acids. CDR3 region: CASSGQNANSPLHF. CDR3 sequence (DNA): TGTGCCAGCAGCGGACAGAACGCTAATTCACCCCTCCACTTT.

V and J are TRBV19 and TRBJ1-1, with a weak D call TRBD1 (6 bases). Trimming cost V 4 bases and J 3 bases, with 15 bases left between them. Per the germline V gene, CDR1 is LNHDA and CDR2 is SQIVND (reference sequence). The CDR3 runs 15 residues. CDR3 sequence reads: CASSTRGGGYTEAFF. In DNA form, the CDR3 reads TGTGCCAGTAGTACCAGGGGCGGGGGTTACACTGAAGCTTTCTTT.

This sequence joins TRBV27 and TRBJ2-7, with D maybe TRBD1 (5 bases). V was cut by 5 bases and J by 0 bases, with 11 bases left in between. Germline-derived CDR1 and CDR2 are MNHEY and SMNVEV (reference sequence). The CDR3 is 14 amino acids. For the CDR3, the DNA is TGTGCCAGCAGTCCCCAGACAGACTCCTACGAGCAGTACTTC. Its translation is CASSPQTDSYEQYF.

The V gene is TRBV5-1, the J gene TRBJ2-5; 10 positions agree with TRBD1. Germline V CDR1 and CDR2: SGHRS, YFSETQ. The CDR3 is made up of 15 amino acids. Losses at the gene ends were 4 bases for V and 3 bases for J; bases not matched to a gene: 6. CDR3 coding DNA: TGCGCCAGCAGCCCGACAGGGGGCAAGGAAGAGACCCAGTACTTC. It translates to CASSPTGGKEETQYF. Full variable domain (missing parts from reference TRBV5-1 and TRBJ2-5): KAGVTQTPRYLIKTRGQQVTLSCSPISGHRSVSWYQQTPGQGLQFLFEYFSETQRNKGNFPGRFSGRQFSNSRSEMNVSTLELGDSALYLCASSPTGGKEETQYFGPGTRLLVL.

The rearrangement uses TRBV18 and TRBJ2-3, with 9 positions matching TRBD2. CDR3 length: 20 residues. With 1 base clipped from V and 2 bases from J, the junction kept 16 bases outside the gene matches. Germline lookup yields CDR1 KGHSH and CDR2 LQKENI. The CDR3 DNA reads as TGTGCCAGCTCACCACGAGATAGCGGGAGAGAGAGGGAGTACACAGATACGCAGTATTTT. Protein product: CASSPRDSGREREYTDTQYF. The variable domain in full, completed from reference TRBV18 and TRBJ2-3, reads NAGVMQNPRHLVRRRGQEARLRCSPMKGHSHVYWYRQLPEEGLKFMVYLQKENIIDESGMPKERFSAEFPKEGPSILRIQQVVRGDSAAYFCASSPRDSGREREYTDTQYFGPGTRLTVL.

The chain combines TRBV6-2 or TRBV6-3 with TRBJ1-5; D ambiguous. The CDR3 has 14 residues. Germline V lookup: CDR1 MNHEY, CDR2 SVGEGT. The V end lost 5 bases, the J end lost 3 bases, and 11 bases lay between the germline ends. The CDR3 sequence: CASSGQIYNQPQHF. Here the CDR3 DNA reads TGTGCCAGCAGTGGGCAGATTTACAATCAGCCCCAGCATTTT.

The gene calls are TRBV10-1 and TRBJ1-3, with 9 bases fitting TRBD1. V gave up 2 bases and J gave up 3 bases; unmatched junction bases: 8. Germline V CDR1 and CDR2: WNHNN, SYGVQD (reference sequence). The CDR3 is 17 residues long. This CDR3 is CASSERLGGQGGNTIYF. The CDR3 bases are TGCGCCAGCAGTGAGAGGTTGGGGGGACAGGGTGGAAACACCATATATTTT.